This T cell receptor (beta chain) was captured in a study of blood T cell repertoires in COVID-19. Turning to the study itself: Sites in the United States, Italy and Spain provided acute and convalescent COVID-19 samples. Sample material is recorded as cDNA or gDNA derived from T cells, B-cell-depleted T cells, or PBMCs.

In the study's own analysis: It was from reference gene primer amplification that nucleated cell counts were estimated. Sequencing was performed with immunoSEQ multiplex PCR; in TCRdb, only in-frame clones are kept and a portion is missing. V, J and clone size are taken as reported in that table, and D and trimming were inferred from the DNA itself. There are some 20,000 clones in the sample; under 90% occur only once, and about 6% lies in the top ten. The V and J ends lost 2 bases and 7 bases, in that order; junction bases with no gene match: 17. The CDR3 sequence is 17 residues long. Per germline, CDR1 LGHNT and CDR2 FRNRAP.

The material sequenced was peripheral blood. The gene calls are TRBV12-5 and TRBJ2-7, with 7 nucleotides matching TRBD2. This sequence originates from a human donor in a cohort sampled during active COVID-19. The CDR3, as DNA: TGTGCTAGTGGTTTGAGGCTAGCGGACACCGATATGCGAGAGCAGTACTTC. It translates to CASGLRLADTDMREQYF.